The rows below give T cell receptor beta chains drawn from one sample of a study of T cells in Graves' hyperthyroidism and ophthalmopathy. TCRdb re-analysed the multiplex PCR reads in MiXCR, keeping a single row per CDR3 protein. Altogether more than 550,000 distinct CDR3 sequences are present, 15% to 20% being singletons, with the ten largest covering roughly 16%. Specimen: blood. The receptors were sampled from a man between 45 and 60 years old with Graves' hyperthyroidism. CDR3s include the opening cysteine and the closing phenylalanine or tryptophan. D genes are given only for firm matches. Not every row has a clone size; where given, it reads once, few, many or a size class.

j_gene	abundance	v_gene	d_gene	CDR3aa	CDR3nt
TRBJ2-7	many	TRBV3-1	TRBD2	CASRSSGRGYEQYF	TGTGCCAGCAGGAGTAGCGGGAGAGGTTACGAGCAGTACTTC
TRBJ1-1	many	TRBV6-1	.	CASSASRLGNTEAFF	TGTGCCAGCAGTGCTTCCCGCCTAGGGAACACTGAAGCTTTCTTT
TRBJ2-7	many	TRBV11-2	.	CASSPRTAYEQYF	TGTGCCAGCAGCCCCCGGACCGCCTACGAGCAGTACTTC
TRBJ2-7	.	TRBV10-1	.	CASSESGAYEQYF	TGCGCCAGCAGTGAGTCCGGGGCCTACGAGCAGTACTTC
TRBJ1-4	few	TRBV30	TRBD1	CAWSWGQGDEKLFF	TGTGCCTGGAGTTGGGGGCAGGGGGATGAAAAACTGTTTTTT
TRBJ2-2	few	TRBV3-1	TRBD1	CASSQERGQGFGTGELFF	TGTGCCAGCAGCCAAGAGCGGGGACAGGGTTTTGGCACCGGGGAGCTGTTTTTT
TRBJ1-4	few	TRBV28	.	CASIPGDPPIGKLFF	TGTGCCAGCATCCCCGGAGACCCTCCAATTGGAAAACTGTTTTTT
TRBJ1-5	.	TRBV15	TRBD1	CATSEGQGLRQPQHF	TGTGCCACCAGCGAGGGACAGGGGCTTAGGCAGCCCCAGCATTTT
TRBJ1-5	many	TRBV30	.	CAWSTSNQPQHF	TGTGCCTGGAGTACTAGCAATCAGCCCCAGCATTTT
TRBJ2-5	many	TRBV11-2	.	CASSLVTGSQETQYF	TGTGCCAGCAGCTTAGTCACAGGGTCCCAAGAGACCCAGTACTTC
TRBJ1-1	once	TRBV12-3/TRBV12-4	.	CASRPGTRSEAFF	TGTGCCAGCAGACCCGGGACCCGGAGTGAAGCTTTCTTT
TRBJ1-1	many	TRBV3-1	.	CASSQELAGGAFF	TGTGCCAGCAGCCAAGAGTTGGCAGGAGGTGCTTTCTTT
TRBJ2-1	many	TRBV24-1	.	CATSGLPYNEQFF	TGTGCCACCAGTGGCCTACCCTACAATGAGCAGTTCTTC
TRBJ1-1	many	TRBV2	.	CASRWSENTEAFF	TGTGCCAGCCGGTGGTCTGAGAACACTGAAGCTTTCTTT
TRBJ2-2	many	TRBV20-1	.	CSARDGVASRVPGELFF	TGCAGTGCTAGAGATGGAGTGGCAAGTAGGGTCCCCGGGGAGCTGTTTTTT
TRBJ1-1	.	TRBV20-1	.	CSARARGQNTEAFF	TGCAGTGCTAGGGCCCGGGGACAGAACACTGAAGCTTTCTTT
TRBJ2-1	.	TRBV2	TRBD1	CASSEALRETGYYNEQFF	TGTGCCAGCAGTGAAGCGCTTCGAGAGACAGGGTACTACAATGAGCAGTTCTTC
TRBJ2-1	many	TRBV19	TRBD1	CASRKYGTDLNEQFF	TGTGCCAGTCGAAAGTACGGGACAGACCTCAATGAGCAGTTCTTC
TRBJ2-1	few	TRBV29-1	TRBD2	CSVDGREWNEQFF	TGCAGCGTTGATGGGCGGGAGTGGAATGAGCAGTTCTTC
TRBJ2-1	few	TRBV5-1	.	CASSHGGEQFF	TGCGCCAGCAGTCACGGGGGTGAGCAGTTCTTC
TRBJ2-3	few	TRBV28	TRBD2	CASSQAGSADTQYF	TGTGCCAGCAGTCAAGCGGGGAGCGCAGATACGCAGTATTTT
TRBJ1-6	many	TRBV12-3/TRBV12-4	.	CATCMGGRSPLHF	TGTGCCACTTGCATGGGGGGCAGATCACCCCTCCACTTT
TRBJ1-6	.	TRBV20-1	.	CSAMEQGNSPLHF	TGCAGTGCTATGGAACAGGGAAATTCACCCCTCCACTTT
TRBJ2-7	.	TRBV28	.	CASSLYRVPDEQYF	TGTGCCAGCAGTTTATACAGGGTGCCCGACGAGCAGTACTTC
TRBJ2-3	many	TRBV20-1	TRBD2	CSASKREIADTQYF	TGCAGTGCTAGTAAGCGGGAAATCGCAGATACGCAGTATTTT
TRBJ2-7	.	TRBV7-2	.	CASGPFGSEQYF	TGTGCCAGCGGCCCATTCGGGAGCGAGCAGTACTTC
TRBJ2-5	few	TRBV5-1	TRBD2	CASSVIAGYSQETQYF	TGCGCCAGCAGCGTAATAGCGGGTTACAGCCAAGAGACCCAGTACTTC
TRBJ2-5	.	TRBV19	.	CASSTTRTQETQYF	TGTGCCAGTAGTACTACACGGACCCAAGAGACCCAGTACTTC
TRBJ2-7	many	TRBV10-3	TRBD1	CAISTDWDTGTGNNYEQYF	TGTGCCATCAGCACCGATTGGGATACCGGGACAGGAAATAATTACGAGCAGTACTTC
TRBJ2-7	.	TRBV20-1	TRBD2	CSARDRSSGRSEQYF	TGCAGTGCTAGAGATAGGTCTAGCGGGAGATCCGAGCAGTACTTC
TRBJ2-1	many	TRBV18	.	CASSPQLIENEQFF	TGTGCCAGCTCACCTCAATTAATTGAAAATGAGCAGTTCTTC
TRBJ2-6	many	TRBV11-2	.	CASSLDGASGANVLTF	TGTGCCAGCAGCTTAGATGGGGCCTCTGGGGCCAACGTCCTGACTTTC
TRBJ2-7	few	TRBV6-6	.	CASSYFLRDHEQYF	TGTGCCAGCAGTTACTTCCTTAGGGACCACGAGCAGTACTTC